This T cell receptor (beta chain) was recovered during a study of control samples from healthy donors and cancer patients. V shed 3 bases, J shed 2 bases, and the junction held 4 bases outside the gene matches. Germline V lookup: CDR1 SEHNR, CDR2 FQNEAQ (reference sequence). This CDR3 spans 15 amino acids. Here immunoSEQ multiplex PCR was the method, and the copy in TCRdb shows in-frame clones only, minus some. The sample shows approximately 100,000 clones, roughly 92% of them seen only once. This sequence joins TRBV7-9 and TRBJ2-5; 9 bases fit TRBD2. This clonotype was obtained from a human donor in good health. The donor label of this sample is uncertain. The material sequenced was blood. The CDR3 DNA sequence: TGTGCCAGCAGCTTTCAAGCGGGGGGACAAGAGACCCAGTACTTC. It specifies CASSFQAGGQETQYF. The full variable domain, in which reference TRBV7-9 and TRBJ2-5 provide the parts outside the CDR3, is DTGVSQNPRHKITKRGQNVTFRCDPISEHNRLYWYRQTLGQGPEFLTYFQNEAQLEKSRLLSDRFSAERPKGSFSTLEIQRTEQGDSAMYLCASSFQAGGQETQYFGPGTRLLVL.